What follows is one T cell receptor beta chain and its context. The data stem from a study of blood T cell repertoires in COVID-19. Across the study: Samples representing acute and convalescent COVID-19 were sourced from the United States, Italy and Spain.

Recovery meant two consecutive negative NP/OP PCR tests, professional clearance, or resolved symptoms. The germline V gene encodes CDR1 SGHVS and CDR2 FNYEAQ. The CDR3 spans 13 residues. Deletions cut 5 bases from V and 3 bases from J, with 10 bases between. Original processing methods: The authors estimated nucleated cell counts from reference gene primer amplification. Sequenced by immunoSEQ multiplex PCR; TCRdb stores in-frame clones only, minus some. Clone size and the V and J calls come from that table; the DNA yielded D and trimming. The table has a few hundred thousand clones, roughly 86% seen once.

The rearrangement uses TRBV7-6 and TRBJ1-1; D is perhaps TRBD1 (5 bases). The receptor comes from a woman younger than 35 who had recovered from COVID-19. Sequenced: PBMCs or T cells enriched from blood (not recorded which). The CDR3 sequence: CASSLDSYTEAFF. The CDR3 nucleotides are TGTGCCAGCAGCCTTGACAGTTACACTGAAGCTTTCTTT.